The following is a T cell receptor (beta chain) sequence with its context. V was trimmed by 3 bases and J by 3 bases, leaving 27 bases between them. This CDR3 has 19 amino acids. Germline CDR1 SEHNR, CDR2 FQNEAQ (reference sequence). The PCR was carried out with 60 Vbeta primers and 13 Jbeta primers. Only in-frame clones appear in the TCRdb table, and some are missing; sequencing was by immunoSEQ multiplex PCR. The sample lists over 80,000 clones; about four fifths were seen once. This sample is part of a study of cytomegalovirus exposure and HLA in healthy donors. The sequence was obtained from a woman aged 70 to 79 in good health and CMV-seropositive. What was sequenced was PBMCs. This sequence joins TRBV7-9 and TRBJ2-7; perhaps TRBD1 as D (6 bases). The CDR3 region has the DNA TGTGCCAGCAGCTTTATGAGGTTCAGGGGAAGTTTAGTTGGCTACGAGCAGTACTTC. Translation gives CASSFMRFRGSLVGYEQYF.